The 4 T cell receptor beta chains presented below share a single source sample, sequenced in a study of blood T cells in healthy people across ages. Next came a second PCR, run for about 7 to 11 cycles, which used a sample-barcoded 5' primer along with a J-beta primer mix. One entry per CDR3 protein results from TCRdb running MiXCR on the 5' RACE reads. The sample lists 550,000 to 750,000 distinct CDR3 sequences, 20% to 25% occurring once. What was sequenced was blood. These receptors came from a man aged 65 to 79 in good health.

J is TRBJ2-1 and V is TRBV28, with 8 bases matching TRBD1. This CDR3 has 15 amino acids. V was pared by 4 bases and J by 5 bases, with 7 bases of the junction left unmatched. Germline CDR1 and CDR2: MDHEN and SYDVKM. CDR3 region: CASSSPGQENNEQFF. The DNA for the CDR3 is TGTGCCAGCAGTTCACCGGGACAGGAAAACAATGAGCAGTTCTTC.

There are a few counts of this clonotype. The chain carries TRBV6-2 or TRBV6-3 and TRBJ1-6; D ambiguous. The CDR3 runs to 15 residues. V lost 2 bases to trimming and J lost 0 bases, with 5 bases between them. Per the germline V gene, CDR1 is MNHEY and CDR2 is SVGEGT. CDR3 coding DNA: TGTGCCAGCAGTTACCGGAGCTCCTATAATTCACCCCTCCACTTT. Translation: CASSYRSSYNSPLHF.

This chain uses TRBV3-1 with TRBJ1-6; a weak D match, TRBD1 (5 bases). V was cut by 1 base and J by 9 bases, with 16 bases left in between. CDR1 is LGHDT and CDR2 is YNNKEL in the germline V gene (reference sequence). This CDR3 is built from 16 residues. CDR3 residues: CASSQGSPGLSSPLHF. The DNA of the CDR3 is TGTGCCAGCAGCCAAGGATCGCCAGGGCTTTCTTCACCCCTCCACTTT.

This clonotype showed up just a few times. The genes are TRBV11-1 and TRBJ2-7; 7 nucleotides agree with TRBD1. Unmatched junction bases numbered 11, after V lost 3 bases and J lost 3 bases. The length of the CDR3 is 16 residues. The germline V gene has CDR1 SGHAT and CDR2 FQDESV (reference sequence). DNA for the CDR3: TGTGCCAGCAGCTTCACCTCCGGACAGGCGAGCTACGAGCAGTACTTC. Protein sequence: CASSFTSGQASYEQYF.